This T cell receptor (beta chain) was sequenced during a study of T cells after posttransplantation cyclophosphamide. Sampled 1 year posttransplant, controls received myeloablative marrow transplants, methotrexate and a calcineurin inhibitor. Trimming stripped 3 bases from V and 0 bases from J, with 18 bases between. The germline gives CDR1 LGHNA, CDR2 YSLEER. The CDR3 is 18 residues long. Using immunoSEQ multiplex PCR, the repertoire was profiled, and TCRdb retains in-frame clones only, with some absent. This table holds fewer than 25,000 clones, roughly nine tenths found once. V and J are TRBV4-3 and TRBJ1-3; maybe TRBD1 (6 bases). This TCR was sampled from a female patient aged 50-59 years who received an allogeneic stem cell transplant from an unrelated donor, was CMV-positive, and had chronic GVHD only. Some T cells may have come from the graft donor. Sequenced material: PBMCs, taken after an allogeneic stem cell transplant with a calcineurin inhibitor and methotrexate. This CDR3 reads CASSQDPGGPRSGNTIYF. The CDR3 DNA reads as TGCGCCAGCAGCCAGGACCCCGGGGGGCCTCGCTCTGGAAACACCATATATTTT.